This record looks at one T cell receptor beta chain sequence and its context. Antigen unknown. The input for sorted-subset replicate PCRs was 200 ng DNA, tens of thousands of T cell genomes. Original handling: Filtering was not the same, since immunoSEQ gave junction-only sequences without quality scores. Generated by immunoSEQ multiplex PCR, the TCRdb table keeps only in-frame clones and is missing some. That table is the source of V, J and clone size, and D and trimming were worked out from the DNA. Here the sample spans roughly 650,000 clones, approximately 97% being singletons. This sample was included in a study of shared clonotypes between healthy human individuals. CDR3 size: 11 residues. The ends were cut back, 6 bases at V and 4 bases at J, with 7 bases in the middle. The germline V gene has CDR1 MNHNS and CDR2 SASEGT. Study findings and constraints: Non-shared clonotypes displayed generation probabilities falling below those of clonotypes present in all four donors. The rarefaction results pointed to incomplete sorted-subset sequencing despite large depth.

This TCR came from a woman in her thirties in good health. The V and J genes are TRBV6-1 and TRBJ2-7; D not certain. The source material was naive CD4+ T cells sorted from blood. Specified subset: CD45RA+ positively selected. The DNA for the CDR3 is TGTGCCAGCAGGTCAGCTTACGAGCAGTACTTC. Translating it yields CASRSAYEQYF.